This T cell receptor beta chain derives from a study of cytomegalovirus exposure and HLA in healthy donors. Germline CDR1 is MGHRA and CDR2 is YSYEKL. V lost 1 base and J lost 1, with 10 bases in between. The length of the CDR3 is 15 residues. Both 60 Vbeta primers and 13 Jbeta primers went into the PCR. Assay used: immunoSEQ multiplex PCR; TCRdb lists only in-frame clones, some missing. The sample lists approximately 100,000 clones, 77% occurring once. Sequenced sample: PBMCs. The gene calls are TRBV4-1 and TRBJ2-5; D gene ambiguous. This clonotype originated in a man aged 40-49 years in good health and CMV-seropositive. The CDR3 bases are TGCGCCAGCAGCCAAGTGGTTCGCAGCCAAGAGACCCAGTACTTC. It is translated as CASSQVVRSQETQYF.